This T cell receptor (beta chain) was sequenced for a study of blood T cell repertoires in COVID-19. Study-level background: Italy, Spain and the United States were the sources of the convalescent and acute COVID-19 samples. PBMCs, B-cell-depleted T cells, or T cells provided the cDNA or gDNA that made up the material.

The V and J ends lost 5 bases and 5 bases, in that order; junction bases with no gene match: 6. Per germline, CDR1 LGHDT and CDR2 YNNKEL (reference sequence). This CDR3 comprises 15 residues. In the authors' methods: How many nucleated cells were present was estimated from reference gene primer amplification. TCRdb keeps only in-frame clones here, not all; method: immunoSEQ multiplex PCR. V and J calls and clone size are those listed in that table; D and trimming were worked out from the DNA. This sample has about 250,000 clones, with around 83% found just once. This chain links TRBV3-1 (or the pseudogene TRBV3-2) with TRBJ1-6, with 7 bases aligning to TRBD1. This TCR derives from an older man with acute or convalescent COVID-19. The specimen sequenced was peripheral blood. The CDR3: CASSWNRGNNSPLHF. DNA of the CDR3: TGTGCCAGCAGCTGGAACAGGGGTAATAATTCACCCCTCCACTTT.